Following are 16 T cell receptor beta chains from one sample sequenced in a study of blood T cell repertoires in COVID-19. Assay: immunoSEQ multiplex PCR; the TCRdb copy retains only in-frame clones and omits some. The sample has about 38,000 clones, approximately 88% seen once. The sequencing input was peripheral blood. The receptors were gathered from a human donor in a cohort sampled during active COVID-19.

The chain joins TRBV9 to TRBJ2-2, with 7 bases aligning to TRBD1. The length of the CDR3 is 16 residues. V shed 6 bases, J shed 5 bases, and the junction held 13 bases outside the gene matches. Germline assignment: CDR1 SGDLS and CDR2 YYNGEE. CDR3 loop: CASTSGTALRTGELFF. CDR3 nucleotide sequence: TGTGCCAGCACCTCCGGGACAGCTCTCCGAACCGGGGAGCTGTTTTTT. Based on the CDR3 plus reference TRBV9 and TRBJ2-2, the full variable domain is DSGVTQTPKHLITATGQRVTLRCSPRSGDLSVYWYQQSLDQGLQFLIQYYNGEERAKGNILERFSAQQFPDLHSELNLSSLELGDSALYFCASTSGTALRTGELFFGEGSRLTVL.

The gene calls are TRBV4-2 and TRBJ2-1; the D gene is possibly TRBD1 (6 bases). This CDR3 is built from 16 residues. The V and J ends lost 2 bases and 6 bases respectively, with 17 bases between them. Per the germline V gene, CDR1 is LGHNA and CDR2 is YNFKEQ. CDR3 in amino acids: CASSQSDRSLFNEQFF. CDR3 coding DNA: TGTGCCAGCAGCCAAAGCGACAGGTCACTTTTCAATGAGCAGTTCTTC.

The chain has TRBV2 and TRBJ1-2; 12 bases align to TRBD1. V was clipped by 5 bases and J by 7 bases; unmatched bases: 8. Germline CDR1 reads SNHLY; CDR2 reads FYNNEI. The CDR3 runs to 15 residues. The CDR3, as DNA: TGTGCCAGCAGTATTCAGGGACAGGGGGCTTCTGGCTACACCTTC. Translating it yields CASSIQGQGASGYTF. Full variable domain (missing parts from reference TRBV2 and TRBJ1-2): EPEVTQTPSHQVTQMGQEVILRCVPISNHLYFYWYRQILGQKVEFLVSFYNNEISEKSEIFDDQFSVERPDGSNFTLKIRSTKLEDSAMYFCASSIQGQGASGYTFGSGTRLTVV.

The chain recombines TRBV30 with TRBJ2-7; 7 positions agree with TRBD2. CDR3 length: 14 amino acids. In germline, CDR1 is GTSNPN, CDR2 SVGIG (reference sequence). With V trimmed by 3 bases and J by 2 bases, 7 bases remained unmatched. The CDR3 bases are TGTGCCTGGAGCGGGACTATGGGGGCCTACGAGCAGTACTTC. Translated, it gives CAWSGTMGAYEQYF.

This clone has only one observation. The V gene is TRBV5-1, the J gene TRBJ2-1; D is possibly TRBD2 (6 bases). Trimming removed 0 bases at V and 4 bases at J, with 11 bases between. Germline values: CDR1 SGHRS, CDR2 YFSETQ. This CDR3 has 15 residues. CDR3 residues: CASSLGSGNYNEQFF. The CDR3 DNA follows: TGCGCCAGCAGCTTGGGTAGCGGAAATTACAATGAGCAGTTCTTC.

The chain combines TRBV7-2 with TRBJ2-7; 14 nucleotides agree with TRBD2. V was clipped by 5 bases and J by 6 bases; unmatched bases: 9. Germline V gives CDR1 SGHTA, CDR2 FQGNSA. The CDR3 loop spans 16 amino acids. CDR3 in DNA: TGTGCCAGCAGCCTGTTGGGGACTAGCGGGAGCAGCGAGCAGTACTTC. Its translation: CASSLLGTSGSSEQYF.

The genes are TRBV5-1 and TRBJ1-2, with 12 bases lining up with TRBD1. The germline V gene encodes CDR1 SGHRS and CDR2 YFSETQ. CDR3 length equals 15 residues. Losses at the gene ends were 4 bases for V and 6 bases for J; bases not matched to a gene: 7. CDR3 loop: CASSTGTGGQDGYTF. CDR3 in DNA: TGCGCCAGCAGCACCGGGACAGGGGGCCAGGATGGCTACACCTTC.

This clone was seen a single time. V and J are TRBV6-6 and TRBJ1-6, with D unresolved. CDR3 size: 16 residues. CDR1 and CDR2 (germline): MNHNY, SVGAGI (reference sequence). Trimming removed 4 bases at V and 0 bases at J, with 10 bases between. DNA of the CDR3: TGTGCCAGCAGTTTACTTTGGAGCTCCTATAATTCACCCCTCCACTTT. Residues: CASSLLWSSYNSPLHF.

This sequence joins TRBV2 and TRBJ1-6; tentatively, D is TRBD1 (6 bases). The germline gives CDR1 SNHLY, CDR2 FYNNEI. V lost 4 bases, J lost 1 base, and 11 bases lay in between. The CDR3 has 16 residues. CDR3 region: CASSAGVESYNSPLHF. In DNA, the CDR3 is TGTGCCAGCAGTGCAGGGGTTGAGTCCTATAATTCACCCCTCCACTTT. Supplemented by reference TRBV2 and TRBJ1-6, the full variable domain reads EPEVTQTPSHQVTQMGQEVILRCVPISNHLYFYWYRQILGQKVEFLVSFYNNEISEKSEIFDDQFSVERPDGSNFTLKIRSTKLEDSAMYFCASSAGVESYNSPLHFGNGTRLTVT.

J is TRBJ1-3 and V is TRBV2; D not resolved. In germline, CDR1 is SNHLY, CDR2 FYNNEI. The CDR3 spans 16 residues. Trimming removed 6 bases from V and 4 bases from J, with 19 bases in between. The CDR3 sequence is CASSLGLDWSGNTIYF. For the CDR3, the DNA is TGTGCCAGCAGCCTAGGACTCGACTGGTCCGGAAACACCATATATTTT.

This sequence joins TRBV11-2 and TRBJ2-7; maybe TRBD2 (6 bases). CDR1 and CDR2 from the germline V gene are SGHAT and FQNNGV. V was clipped by 5 bases and J by 4 bases, with 9 bases between them. The CDR3 contains 12 residues. CDR3 bases: TGTGCCAGCAGCCCGGGACTTTACGAGCAGTACTTC. Encoded protein: CASSPGLYEQYF. Full variable domain (outside the CDR3, taken from reference TRBV11-2 and TRBJ2-7): EAGVAQSPRYKIIEKRQSVAFWCNPISGHATLYWYQQILGQGPKLLIQFQNNGVVDDSQLPKDRFSAERLKGVDSTLKIQPAKLEDSAVYLCASSPGLYEQYFGPGTRLTVT.

This clone has a single count. The chain links TRBV5-1 to TRBJ2-7; no clear D gene. CDR1 is SGHRS, CDR2 YFSETQ, per germline. Trimming removed 0 bases at V and 6 bases at J, with 10 bases between. The CDR3 sequence is 13 residues long. In DNA form, the CDR3 reads TGCGCCAGCAGCTTGGCCTTAGTCGGCGAGCAGTACTTC. It translates to CASSLALVGEQYF. The whole variable domain, filled in from reference TRBV5-1 and TRBJ2-7, reads KAGVTQTPRYLIKTRGQQVTLSCSPISGHRSVSWYQQTPGQGLQFLFEYFSETQRNKGNFPGRFSGRQFSNSRSEMNVSTLELGDSALYLCASSLALVGEQYFGPGTRLTVT.

The chain uses TRBV11-2 and TRBJ1-4; D is undetermined. Germline V gene sequence: CDR1 SGHAT, CDR2 FQNNGV. V was trimmed by 7 bases and J by 8 bases, leaving 17 bases between them. The CDR3 loop spans 14 amino acids. The CDR3 nucleotides read TGTGCCAGCACCGAACCTGGAGTCGGCGAAAAACTGTTTTTT. Encoded protein: CASTEPGVGEKLFF.

The V call is TRBV9, the J call TRBJ2-1, with 8 bases identical to TRBD1. V trimming: 3 bases; J trimming: 3 bases; junction bases outside the gene matches: 2. Germline V gives CDR1 SGDLS, CDR2 YYNGEE. This CDR3 has 14 amino acids. The CDR3 spells CASSGGQGYNEQFF. The CDR3 bases are TGTGCCAGCAGCGGAGGACAGGGCTACAATGAGCAGTTCTTC.

The chain combines TRBV3-1 (or the pseudogene TRBV3-2) with TRBJ1-5; the D is unclear. The germline CDR1 and CDR2 sequences are LGHDT and YNNKEL (reference sequence). Trimming removed 1 base at V and 3 bases at J, with 10 bases between. CDR3 length: 15 amino acids. The CDR3 reads CASSQAGSANQPQHF. The CDR3 DNA reads TGTGCCAGCAGCCAAGCAGGTAGTGCCAATCAGCCCCAGCATTTT.

The rearrangement links TRBV7-9 to TRBJ2-2; D is uncertain. With 5 bases removed from V and 4 bases from J, the gap between germline ends came to 20 bases. Germline V gene lookup returns CDR1 SEHNR and CDR2 FQNEAQ (reference sequence). The CDR3 covers 17 residues. CDR3 sequence: CASSRIFQMIPTGELFF. The DNA for the CDR3 is TGTGCCAGCAGCCGTATCTTCCAGATGATACCCACCGGGGAGCTGTTTTTT.